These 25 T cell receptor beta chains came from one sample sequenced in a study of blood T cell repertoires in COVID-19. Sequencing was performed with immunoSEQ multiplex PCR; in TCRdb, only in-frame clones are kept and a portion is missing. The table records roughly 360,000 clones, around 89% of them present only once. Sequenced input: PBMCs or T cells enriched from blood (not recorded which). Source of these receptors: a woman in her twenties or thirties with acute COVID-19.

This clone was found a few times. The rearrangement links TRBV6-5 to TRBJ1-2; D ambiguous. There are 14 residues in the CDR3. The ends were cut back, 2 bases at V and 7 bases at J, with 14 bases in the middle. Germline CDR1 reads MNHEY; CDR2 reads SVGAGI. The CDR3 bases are TGTGCCAGCAGTTACCTACTTGCCGGTAGTGGCTACACCTTC. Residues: CASSYLLAGSGYTF.

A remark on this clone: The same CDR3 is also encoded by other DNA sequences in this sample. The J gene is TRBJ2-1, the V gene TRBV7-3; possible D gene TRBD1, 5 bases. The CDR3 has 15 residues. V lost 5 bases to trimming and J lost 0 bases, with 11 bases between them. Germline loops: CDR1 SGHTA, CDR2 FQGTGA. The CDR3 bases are TGTGCCAGCAGCCTAGGACATAGCTCCTACAATGAGCAGTTCTTC. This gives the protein CASSLGHSSYNEQFF. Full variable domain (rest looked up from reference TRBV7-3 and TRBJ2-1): GAGVSQTPSNKVTEKGKYVELRCDPISGHTALYWYRQSLGQGPEFLIYFQGTGAADDSGLPNDRFFAVRPEGSVSTLKIQRTERGDSAVYLCASSLGHSSYNEQFFGPGTRLTVL.

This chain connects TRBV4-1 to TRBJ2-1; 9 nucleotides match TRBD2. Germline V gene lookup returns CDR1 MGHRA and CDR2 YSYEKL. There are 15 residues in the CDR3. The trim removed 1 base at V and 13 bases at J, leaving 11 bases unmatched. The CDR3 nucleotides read TGCGCCAGCAGCCAAGTTCCTAGCGGGGTTGTCTCTCAGTTCTTC. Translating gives CASSQVPSGVVSQFF.

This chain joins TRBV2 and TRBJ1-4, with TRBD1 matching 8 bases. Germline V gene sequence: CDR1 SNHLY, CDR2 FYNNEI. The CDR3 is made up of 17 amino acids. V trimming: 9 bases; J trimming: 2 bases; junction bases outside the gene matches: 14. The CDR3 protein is CASRDMTGETTNEKLFF. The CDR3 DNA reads TGTGCCAGTCGGGACATGACAGGGGAGACGACTAATGAAAAACTGTTTTTT.

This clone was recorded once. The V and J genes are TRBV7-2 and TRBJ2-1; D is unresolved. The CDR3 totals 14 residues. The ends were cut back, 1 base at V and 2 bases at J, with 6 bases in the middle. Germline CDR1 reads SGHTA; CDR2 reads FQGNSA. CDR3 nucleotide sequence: TGTGCCAGCAGCTTAGGGGCCCCCTACAATGAGCAGTTCTTC. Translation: CASSLGAPYNEQFF.

CDR3 nucleotides: TGTGCCAGTAGTATAGGAGTAAACTACGAGCAGTACTTC. Its protein product is CASSIGVNYEQYF. The J gene is TRBJ2-7, the V gene TRBV19; D not resolved. V was clipped by 1 base and J by 3 bases, with 7 bases between them. The CDR3 is 13 residues long. Germline loops: CDR1 LNHDA, CDR2 SQIVND (reference sequence).

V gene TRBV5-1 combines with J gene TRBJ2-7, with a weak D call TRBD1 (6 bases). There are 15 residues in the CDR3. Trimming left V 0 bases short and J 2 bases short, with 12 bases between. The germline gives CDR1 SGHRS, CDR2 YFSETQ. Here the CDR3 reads CASSLGQERAYEQYF. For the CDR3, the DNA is TGCGCCAGCAGCTTGGGACAGGAACGGGCCTACGAGCAGTACTTC.

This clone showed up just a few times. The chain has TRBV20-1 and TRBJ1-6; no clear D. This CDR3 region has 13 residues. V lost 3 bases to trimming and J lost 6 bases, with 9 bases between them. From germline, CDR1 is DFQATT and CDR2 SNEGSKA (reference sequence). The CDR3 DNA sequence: TGCAGTGCTAGTTTACAGCCTAATTCACCCCTCCACTTT. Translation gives CSASLQPNSPLHF.

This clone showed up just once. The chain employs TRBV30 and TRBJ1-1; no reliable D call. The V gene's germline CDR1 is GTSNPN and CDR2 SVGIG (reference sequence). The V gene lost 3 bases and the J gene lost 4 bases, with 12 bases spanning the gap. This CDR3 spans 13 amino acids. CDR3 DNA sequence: TGTGCCTGGAGGCCCCGGGTTGGCACTGAAGCTTTCTTT. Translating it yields CAWRPRVGTEAFF.

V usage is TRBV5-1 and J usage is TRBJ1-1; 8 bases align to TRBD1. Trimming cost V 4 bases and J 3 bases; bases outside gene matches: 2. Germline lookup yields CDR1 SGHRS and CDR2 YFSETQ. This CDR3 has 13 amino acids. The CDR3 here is CASSPTGDTEAFF. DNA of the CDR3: TGCGCCAGCAGCCCGACAGGGGACACTGAAGCTTTCTTT. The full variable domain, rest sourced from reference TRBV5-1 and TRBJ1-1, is KAGVTQTPRYLIKTRGQQVTLSCSPISGHRSVSWYQQTPGQGLQFLFEYFSETQRNKGNFPGRFSGRQFSNSRSEMNVSTLELGDSALYLCASSPTGDTEAFFGQGTRLTVV.

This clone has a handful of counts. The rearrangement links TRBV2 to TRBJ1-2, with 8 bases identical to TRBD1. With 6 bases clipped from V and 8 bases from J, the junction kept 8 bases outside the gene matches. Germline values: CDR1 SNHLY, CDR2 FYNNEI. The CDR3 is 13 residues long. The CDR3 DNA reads TGTGCCAGCAGGGAGACAGGGGAAGGAGGCTACACCTTC. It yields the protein CASRETGEGGYTF. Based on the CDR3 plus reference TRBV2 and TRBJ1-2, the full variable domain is EPEVTQTPSHQVTQMGQEVILRCVPISNHLYFYWYRQILGQKVEFLVSFYNNEISEKSEIFDDQFSVERPDGSNFTLKIRSTKLEDSAMYFCASRETGEGGYTFGSGTRLTVV.

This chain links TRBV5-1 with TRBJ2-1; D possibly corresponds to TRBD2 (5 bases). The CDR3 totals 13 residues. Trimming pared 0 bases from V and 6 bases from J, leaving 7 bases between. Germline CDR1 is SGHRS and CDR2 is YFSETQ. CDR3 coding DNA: TGCGCCAGCAGCTTGGGGGAGTCCAATGAGCAGTTCTTC. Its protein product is CASSLGESNEQFF.

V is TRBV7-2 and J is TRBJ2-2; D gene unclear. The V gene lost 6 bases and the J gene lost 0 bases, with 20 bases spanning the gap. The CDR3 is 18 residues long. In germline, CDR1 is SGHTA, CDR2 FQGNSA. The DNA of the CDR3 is TGTGCCAGCAGTTTACGGAGCCGGCAGCCCGCGAACACCGGGGAGCTGTTTTTT. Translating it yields CASSLRSRQPANTGELFF.

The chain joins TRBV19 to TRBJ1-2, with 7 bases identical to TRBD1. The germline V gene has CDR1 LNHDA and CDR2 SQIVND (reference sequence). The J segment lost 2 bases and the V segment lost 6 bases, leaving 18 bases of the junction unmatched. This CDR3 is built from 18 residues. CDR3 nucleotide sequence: TGTGCCAGTAGCACAAACCCAGGGACAGTCACAGTCAACTATGGCTACACCTTC. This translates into CASSTNPGTVTVNYGYTF.

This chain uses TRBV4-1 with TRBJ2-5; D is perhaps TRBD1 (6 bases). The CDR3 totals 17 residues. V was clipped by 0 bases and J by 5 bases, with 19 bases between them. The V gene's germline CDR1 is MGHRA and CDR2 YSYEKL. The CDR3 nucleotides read TGCGCCAGCAGCCAAGAGGCCCCAGTGGGGACAAGGGAGACCCAGTACTTC. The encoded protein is CASSQEAPVGTRETQYF.

CDR3 region: CASSLNRGTGDGYTF. The CDR3 region has the DNA TGTGCCAGCAGTCTAAACCGCGGGACAGGAGATGGCTACACCTTC. V and J are TRBV6-5 and TRBJ1-2; TRBD1 aligns across 8 bases. The CDR3 loop spans 15 amino acids. CDR1 MNHEY and CDR2 SVGAGI come from the germline V gene. The V gene end was trimmed by 5 bases and the J gene end by 6 bases; junction bases not matched to a gene: 11.

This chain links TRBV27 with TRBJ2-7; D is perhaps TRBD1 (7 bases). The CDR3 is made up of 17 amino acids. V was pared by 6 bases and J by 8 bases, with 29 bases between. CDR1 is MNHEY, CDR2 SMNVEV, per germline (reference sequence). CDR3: CASSQLPGPQGGVKQYF. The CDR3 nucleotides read TGTGCCAGCAGCCAACTCCCTGGCCCCCAGGGGGGTGTAAAGCAGTACTTC.

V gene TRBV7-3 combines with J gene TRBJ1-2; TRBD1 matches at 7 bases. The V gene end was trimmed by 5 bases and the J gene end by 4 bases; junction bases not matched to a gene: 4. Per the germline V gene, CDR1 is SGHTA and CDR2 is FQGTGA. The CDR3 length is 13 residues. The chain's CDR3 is CASSTGVGYGYTF. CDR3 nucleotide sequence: TGTGCCAGCAGCACAGGGGTGGGCTATGGCTACACCTTC.

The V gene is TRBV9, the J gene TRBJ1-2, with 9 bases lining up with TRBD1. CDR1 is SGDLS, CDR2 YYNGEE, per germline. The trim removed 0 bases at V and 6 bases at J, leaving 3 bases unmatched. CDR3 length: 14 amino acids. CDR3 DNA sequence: TGTGCCAGCAGCGTAGACAGGGGGCAGAATGGCTACACCTTC. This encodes CASSVDRGQNGYTF.

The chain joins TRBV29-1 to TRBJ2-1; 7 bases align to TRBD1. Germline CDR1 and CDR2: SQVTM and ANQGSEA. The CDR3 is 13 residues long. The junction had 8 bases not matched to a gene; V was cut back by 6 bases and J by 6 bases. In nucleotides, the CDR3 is TGCAGCGTGCCCGGGACAGCAGGCAATGAGCAGTTCTTC. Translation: CSVPGTAGNEQFF.

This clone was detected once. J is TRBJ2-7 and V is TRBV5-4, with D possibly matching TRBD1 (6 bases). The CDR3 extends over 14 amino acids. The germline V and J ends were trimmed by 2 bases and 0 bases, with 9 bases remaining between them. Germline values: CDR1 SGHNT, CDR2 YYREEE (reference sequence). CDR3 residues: CASSFQGSSYEQYF. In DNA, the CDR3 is TGTGCCAGCAGCTTCCAGGGGAGCTCCTACGAGCAGTACTTC.

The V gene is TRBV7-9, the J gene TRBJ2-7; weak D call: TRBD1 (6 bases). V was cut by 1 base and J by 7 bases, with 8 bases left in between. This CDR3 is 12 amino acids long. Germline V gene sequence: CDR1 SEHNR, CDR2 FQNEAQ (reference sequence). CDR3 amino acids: CASSLVGTEQYF. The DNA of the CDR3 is TGTGCCAGCAGCTTAGTAGGGACAGAGCAGTACTTC.

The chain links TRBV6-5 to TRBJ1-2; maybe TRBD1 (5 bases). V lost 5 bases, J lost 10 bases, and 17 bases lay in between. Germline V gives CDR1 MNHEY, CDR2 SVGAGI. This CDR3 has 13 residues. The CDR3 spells CASSPGSDTDYTF. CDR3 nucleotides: TGTGCCAGCAGTCCAGGGTCCGACACTGACTACACCTTC.

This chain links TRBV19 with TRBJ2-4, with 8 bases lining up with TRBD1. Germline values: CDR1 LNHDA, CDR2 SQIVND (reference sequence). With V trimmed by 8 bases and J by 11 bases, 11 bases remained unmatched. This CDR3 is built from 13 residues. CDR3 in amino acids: CASSGQGPTFQYF. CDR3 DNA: TGTGCCAGTTCAGGACAGGGACCGACATTTCAGTACTTC.

CDR3 loop: CASGLAGGKEYEQYF. The DNA for the CDR3 is TGTGCCAGCGGGCTAGCGGGGGGGAAGGAGTACGAGCAGTACTTC. The chain carries TRBV28 and TRBJ2-7; TRBD2 agrees at 12 bases. The CDR3 covers 15 residues. Germline CDR1 reads MDHEN; CDR2 reads SYDVKM. The V and J ends lost 8 bases and 4 bases, in that order; junction bases with no gene match: 9.